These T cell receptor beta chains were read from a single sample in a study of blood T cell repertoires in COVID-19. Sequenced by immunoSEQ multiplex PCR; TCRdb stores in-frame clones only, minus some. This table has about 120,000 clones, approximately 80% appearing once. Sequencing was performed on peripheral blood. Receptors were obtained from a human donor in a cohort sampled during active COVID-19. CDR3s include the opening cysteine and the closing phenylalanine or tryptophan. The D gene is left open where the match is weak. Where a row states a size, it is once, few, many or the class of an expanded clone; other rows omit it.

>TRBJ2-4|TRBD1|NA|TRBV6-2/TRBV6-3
TGTGCCAGCAGTGGGGACAGCCACCTTGGGGCCAAAAACATTCAGTACTTC
CASSGDSHLGAKNIQYF
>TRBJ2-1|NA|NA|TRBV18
TGTGCCAGCTCACCCCTTACCTTAACAGGGGCCGGGGGCAATGAGCAGTTCTTC
CASSPLTLTGAGGNEQFF
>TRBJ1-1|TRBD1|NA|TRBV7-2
TGTGCCAGCAGCCCAAGGACAGGGGGCGCAGCAGCTGAAGCTTTCTTT
CASSPRTGGAAAEAFF
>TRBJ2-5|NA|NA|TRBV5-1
TGCGCCAGCAGCACCCCAGGGTCAGAGACCCAGTACTTC
CASSTPGSETQYF
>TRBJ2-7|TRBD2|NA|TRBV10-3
TGTGCCATCAGCCAGGCGGGAGCTGGGTACGAGCAGTACTTC
CAISQAGAGYEQYF
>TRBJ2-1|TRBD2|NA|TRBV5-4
TGTGCCAGCAGCTATCAAACCGGGACTAGGGACTACAATGAGCAGTTCTTC
CASSYQTGTRDYNEQFF
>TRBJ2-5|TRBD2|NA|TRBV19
TGTGCCAGTAGTATGCTCAGCGGGGGGGAAGAGACCCAGTACTTC
CASSMLSGGEETQYF
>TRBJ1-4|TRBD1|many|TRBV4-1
TGCGCCAGCAGCCAAGTTGGCAGGGGGAGTGAAAAACTGTTTTTT
CASSQVGRGSEKLFF
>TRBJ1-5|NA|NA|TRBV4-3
TGCGCCAGCAGCCAAGATGGAGGGAGTGGCAATCAGCCCCAGCATTTT
CASSQDGGSGNQPQHF
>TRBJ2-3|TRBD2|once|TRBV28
TGTGCCAGCAGCCCTTCCGGGACTAGGGCAGATACGCAGTATTTT
CASSPSGTRADTQYF
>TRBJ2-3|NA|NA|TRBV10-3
TGTGCCATCAGTGAGTTCCCGGGGGATACGCAGTATTTT
CAISEFPGDTQYF
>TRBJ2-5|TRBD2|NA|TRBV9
TGTGCCAGCAGCGTCGGGGCTAGCGGGGGGCAAGAGACCCAGTACTTC
CASSVGASGGQETQYF
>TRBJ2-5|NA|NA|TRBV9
TGTGCCAGCAGCGTAGAACCAGGGGGGAATGTGGAGACCCAGTACTTC
CASSVEPGGNVETQYF
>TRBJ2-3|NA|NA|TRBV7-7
TGTGCCAGCAGCTTTACGAGCGGGAGCACAGATACGCAGTATTTT
CASSFTSGSTDTQYF
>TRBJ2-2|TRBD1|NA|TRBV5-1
TGCGCCAGCGAAGGACAGGGGGCCACCGGGGAGCTGTTTTTT
CASEGQGATGELFF
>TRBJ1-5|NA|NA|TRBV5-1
TGCGCCAGCAGCCCGGGAAGAGATCAGCCCCAGCATTTT
CASSPGRDQPQHF
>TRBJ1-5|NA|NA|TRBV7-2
TGTGCCAGCAGCTCCGAATCCAGATACAATCAGCCCCAGCATTTT
CASSSESRYNQPQHF
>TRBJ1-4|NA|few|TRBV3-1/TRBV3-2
TGTGCCAGCAGAGACAGAGCAACTAATGAAAAACTGTTTTTT
CASRDRATNEKLFF
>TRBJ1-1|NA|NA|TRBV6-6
TGTGCCAGCTTTAATGACGCAAGAGGCACTGAAGCTTTCTTT
CASFNDARGTEAFF
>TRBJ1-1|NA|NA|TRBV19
TGTGCCAGTAGGCGGAGGATGAACACTGAAGCTTTCTTT
CASRRRMNTEAFF
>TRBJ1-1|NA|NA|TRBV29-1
TGCAGCGCCCTGAAACAGGGAAGGGTTGTAGGAGCTTTCTTT
CSALKQGRVVGAFF
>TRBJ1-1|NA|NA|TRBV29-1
TGCAGCGTTCTAAGGGGGAACACTGAAGCTTTCTTT
CSVLRGNTEAFF
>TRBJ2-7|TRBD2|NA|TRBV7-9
TGTGCCAGCAGCCACGTTCCGGGGGGTCTCTACGAGCAGTACTTC
CASSHVPGGLYEQYF
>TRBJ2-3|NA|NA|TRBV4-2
TGTGCCAGCAGCCAAGAAAGAATTACTGTCACAGATACGCAGTATTTT
CASSQERITVTDTQYF
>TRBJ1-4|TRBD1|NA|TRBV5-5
TGTGCCAGCAGCCTAGGACAGGGTTTGGAAAAACTGTTTTTT
CASSLGQGLEKLFF
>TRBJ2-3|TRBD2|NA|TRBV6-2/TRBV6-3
TGTGCCAGCAGTCTAGGAGCGGGAGGTTCCGCAGATACGCAGTATTTT
CASSLGAGGSADTQYF
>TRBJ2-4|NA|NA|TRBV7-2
TGTGCCAGCAGCTTGTCGAGGGAAAACATTCAGTACTTC
CASSLSRENIQYF
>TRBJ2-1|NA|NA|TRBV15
TGTGCCACCAGCAGGGGGGCGGGCGGTGAGCAGTTCTTC
CATSRGAGGEQFF
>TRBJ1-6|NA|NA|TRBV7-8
TGTGCCAGCAGCCCCGGGGGTAATTCACCCCTCCACTTT
CASSPGGNSPLHF
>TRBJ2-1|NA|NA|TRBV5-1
TGCGCCAGCAGCCCCGCCAAGCCCGGGGGGCGCAATGAGCAGTTCTTC
CASSPAKPGGRNEQFF
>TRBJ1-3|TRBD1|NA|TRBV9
TGTGCCAGCAGCGTAGCCGGACAGGGCGGGCGTGGAAACACCATATATTTT
CASSVAGQGGRGNTIYF
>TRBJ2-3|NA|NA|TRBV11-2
TGTGCCAGCAGCTTAGTGCGCAACACAGATACGCAGTATTTT
CASSLVRNTDTQYF
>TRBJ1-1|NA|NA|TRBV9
TGTGCCAGCAGCGTAACCGCGCAGGGTGGTTCTGCTTTCTTT
CASSVTAQGGSAFF
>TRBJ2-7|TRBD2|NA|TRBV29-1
TGCAGCGTGTCTGGGACTAGCGGGTTCTCCTACGAGCAGTACTTC
CSVSGTSGFSYEQYF
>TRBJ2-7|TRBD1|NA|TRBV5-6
TGTGCCAGCAGCTTGGTTACAGGGGTGCGGGAGCAGTACTTC
CASSLVTGVREQYF
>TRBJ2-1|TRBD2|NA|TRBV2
TGTGCCAGCAGTGAAGTGTCTAGCGGGGCTAACAATGAGCAGTTCTTC
CASSEVSSGANNEQFF
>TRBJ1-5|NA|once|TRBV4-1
TGCGCCAGCAGCCAAGATCTGGGTCAGGTATATCAGCCCCAGCATTTT
CASSQDLGQVYQPQHF
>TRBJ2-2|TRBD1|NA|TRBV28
TGTGCCAGCAGTTTGACGGGACAGGCGAACACCGGGGAGCTGTTTTTT
CASSLTGQANTGELFF
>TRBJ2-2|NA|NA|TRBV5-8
TGTGCCAGCAGCTTGTTGGGACACGGAAACACCGGGGAGCTGTTTTTT
CASSLLGHGNTGELFF
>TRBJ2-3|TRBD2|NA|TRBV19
TGTGCCAGTAGTATTTTCCCGGGACTAGCGGTCCTTAGCACAGATACGCAGTATTTT
CASSIFPGLAVLSTDTQYF
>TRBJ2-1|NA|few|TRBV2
TGTGCCAGCAGTGGTGCGTTGGCGGCTTCCTACAATGAGCAGTTCTTC
CASSGALAASYNEQFF
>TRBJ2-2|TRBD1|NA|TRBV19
TGTGCCGCCTGGGGACAGGGGAACACCGGGGAGCTGTTTTTT
CAAWGQGNTGELFF
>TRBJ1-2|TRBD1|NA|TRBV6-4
TGTGCCAGCAGTGACTCAGCAGGGGGAATTGTCTATGGCTACACCTTC
CASSDSAGGIVYGYTF
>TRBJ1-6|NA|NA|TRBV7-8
TGTGCCAGCAGCTTAGTAGGTCAGGGCAATTCACCCCTCCACTTT
CASSLVGQGNSPLHF
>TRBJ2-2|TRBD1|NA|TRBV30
TGTGCCTGGAGTGTACTGACAGGGTGGACCGGGGAGCTGTTTTTT
CAWSVLTGWTGELFF
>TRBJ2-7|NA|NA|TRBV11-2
TGTGCCAGCAGCTTAGTGGCTCCCCCCTACGAGCAGTACTTC
CASSLVAPPYEQYF
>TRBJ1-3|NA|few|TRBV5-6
TGTGCCAGCAGCTTGAATTGGAGGGCTCGGGGAAACACCATATATTTT
CASSLNWRARGNTIYF
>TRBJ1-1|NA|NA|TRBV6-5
TGTGCCAGCAGTTCCATTTATACAGGCACTGAAGCTTTCTTT
CASSSIYTGTEAFF
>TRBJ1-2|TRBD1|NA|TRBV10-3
TGTGCCATCAGGGGCCACAGGGACAGCTATGGCTACACCTTC
CAIRGHRDSYGYTF
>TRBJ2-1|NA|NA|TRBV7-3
TGTGCCAGCAGCTTGGAGGTGGGGACATACAATGAGCAGTTCTTC
CASSLEVGTYNEQFF
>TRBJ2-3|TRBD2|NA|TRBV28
TGTGCCAGCAGCTCCGGACTAGCGGGGGCTAGCACAGATACGCAGTATTTT
CASSSGLAGASTDTQYF
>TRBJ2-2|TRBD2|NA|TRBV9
TGTGCCAGCAGCGTTGCAACCAGCGGGAGTTCCGGGGAGCTGTTTTTT
CASSVATSGSSGELFF
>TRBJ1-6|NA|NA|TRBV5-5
TGTGCCAGCAGCTTCCCTCCAGGGGAGAATTCACCCCTCCACTTT
CASSFPPGENSPLHF
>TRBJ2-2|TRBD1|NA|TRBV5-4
TGTGCCAGCAGCAACCGTGGGACAGGGGGCATCACCGGGGAGCTGTTTTTT
CASSNRGTGGITGELFF
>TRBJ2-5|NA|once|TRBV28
TGTGCCAGCATCCCCGCCGGAATGCAGGCCCAAGAGACCCAGTACTTC
CASIPAGMQAQETQYF